The clone carrying this T cell receptor (delta chain) was observed a handful of times. The translation of this DNA and the TCRdb protein of a much larger clone differ at residue 10, probably owing to a read error; the protein shown here is translated from the DNA. TCRdb reprocessed the multiplex PCR reads through CATT. The sample lists 55,000 to 70,000 delta-chain clones, over 1.5% occurring once. CDR1 and CDR2 from the germline V gene are TSWWSYY and QGS. CDR3 length: 21 residues. Flow sorting of PBMC yielded separate Vgamma9/Vdelta2+ and Vdelta2-negative gammadelta T cell populations for bulk repertoire analysis. These data come from a study of γδ T cells in repeated Plasmodium falciparum infection.

The rearrangement uses TRDV1 and TRDJ1, with 10 positions matching TRDD3. Source material: gamma-delta T cells from blood. The sequence came from a pool of human donors (malaria-infected and uninfected, not separated). In DNA form, the CDR3 reads TGTGCCCTTGGGGAACTCGTCGGTCCCGCCTGGGGGATAAGAGACACCGATAAACTCATCTTT. The encoded protein is CALGELVGPAWGIRDTDKLIF.